This T cell receptor beta chain was captured in a study of radiation and T cells in renal cell carcinoma. Study-wide results and caveats: From baseline, blood top tumor clonotypes peaked at 2 weeks post-radiation.

Profiled with immunoSEQ multiplex PCR; TCRdb holds only in-frame clones, not every one. The sample records around 80,000 clones, 82% being singletons. Sample time point: blood 2 weeks post-SBRT. Treatment noted: 15 Gy SBRT to primary tumor, nephrectomy 4 weeks later. On this clone: Its antigen is currently unknown.

After removal of 6 bases from V and 6 bases from J, the junction contained 0 bases not matched to a gene. Looked up from germline, CDR1 is MNHNY and CDR2 is SVGAGI (reference sequence). The CDR3 length is 11 residues. The material sequenced was blood, taken from a patient whose treatment included radiotherapy and nephrectomy. The J gene is TRBJ2-7, the V gene TRBV6-6; 9 positions match TRBD1. The clonotype comes from a man between 60 and 75 years old with renal cell carcinoma. CDR3 loop: CASRDRGEQYF. CDR3 DNA sequence: TGTGCCAGCAGGGACAGGGGCGAGCAGTACTTC.